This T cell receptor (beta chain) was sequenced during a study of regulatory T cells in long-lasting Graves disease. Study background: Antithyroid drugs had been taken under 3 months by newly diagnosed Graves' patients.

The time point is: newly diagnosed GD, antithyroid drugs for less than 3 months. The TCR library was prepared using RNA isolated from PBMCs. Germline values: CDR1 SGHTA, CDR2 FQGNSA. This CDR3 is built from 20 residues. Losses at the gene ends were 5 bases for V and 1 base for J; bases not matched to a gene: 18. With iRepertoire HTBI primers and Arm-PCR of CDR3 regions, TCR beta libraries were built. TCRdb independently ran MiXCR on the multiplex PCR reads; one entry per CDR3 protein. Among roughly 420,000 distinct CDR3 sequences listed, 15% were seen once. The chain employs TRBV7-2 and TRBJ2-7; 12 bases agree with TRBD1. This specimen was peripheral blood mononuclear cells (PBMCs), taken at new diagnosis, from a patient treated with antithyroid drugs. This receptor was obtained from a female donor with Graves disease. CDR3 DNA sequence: TGTGCCAGCAGCCAAATTACCGGGACAGGGGGCGGCGGAAGGTCCTACGAGCAGTACTTC. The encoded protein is CASSQITGTGGGGRSYEQYF. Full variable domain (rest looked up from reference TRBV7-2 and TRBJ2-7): GAGVSQSPSNKVTEKGKDVELRCDPISGHTALYWYRQSLGQGLEFLIYFQGNSAPDKSGLPSDRFSAERTGGSVSTLTIQRTQQEDSAVYLCASSQITGTGGGGRSYEQYFGPGTRLTVT.